Sequencing of this TCR beta chain was carried out in a study of T cells in women clearing cervical HPV infection. The wider study: Only a few women had HLA typing results available.

General study points: CIN3+ cases had significantly higher TCR repertoire richness than controls, but evenness did not differ. Unknown T-cell numbers per sample may underlie the richness differences.

Concerning this clone itself: What it binds is unknown. From the germline J gene comes the end of the CDR3, since the read stops 3 residues before it.

Only in-frame clones appear in the TCRdb table, and some are missing; sequencing was by immunoSEQ multiplex PCR. There are approximately 12,000 clones in the sample, with 10% held by the top ten. The CDR3 runs to 12 residues. CDR1 SGHAT and CDR2 FQNNGV come from the germline V gene. Trimming cost V 5 bases and J 6 bases, with 9 bases left between them. All donors had a single incident cervical HPV16 infection, not prevalent. The rearrangement joins TRBV11-2 to TRBJ2-3; D possibly corresponds to TRBD2 (5 bases). This clonotype originated in a woman aged 18 to 75 with a cervical HPV16 infection that either progressed to CIN3+ or cleared (not recorded which). The specimen was blood buffy coat. CDR3 DNA (partial): TGTGCCAGCAGCCCGACGGGGGATACG. Protein sequence: CASSPTGDT. The whole CDR3 protein is CASSPTGDTQYF.